These 27 T cell receptor beta chains originate from one sample sequenced in a study of shared clonotypes between healthy human individuals. Generated by immunoSEQ multiplex PCR, the TCRdb table keeps only in-frame clones and is missing some. The sample yields millions of clones, approximately 94% seen once. Naive CD8 cells lacked CD45RO and underwent positive selection for CCR7, leaving out terminally differentiated effector memory CD45RA+ cells. Sequenced material: naive CD8+ T cells sorted from blood. The receptors were gathered from a man aged 18 to 30 in good health.

Concerning this clone: Other DNA sequences in the same sample also yield this CDR3. This chain links TRBV5-1 with TRBJ1-1; D ambiguous. The length of the CDR3 is 12 residues. The germline V and J ends were trimmed by 1 base and 6 bases, with 7 bases remaining between them. The germline V gene encodes CDR1 SGHRS and CDR2 YFSETQ. CDR3 residues: CASSLKGPEAFF. The CDR3, as DNA: TGCGCCAGCAGCTTGAAAGGGCCTGAAGCTTTCTTT.

CDR3 sequence: CALGVGRAVHEQYF. In DNA, the CDR3 is TGCGCCCTGGGGGTCGGCAGGGCAGTACACGAGCAGTACTTC. The rearrangement uses TRBV10-1 and TRBJ2-7; D may be TRBD1 or TRBD2 (5 bases each). CDR1 WNHNN and CDR2 SYGVQD come from the germline V gene (reference sequence). This CDR3 is 14 amino acids long. V was cut by 11 bases and J by 5 bases, with 22 bases left in between.

The rearrangement uses TRBV5-1 and TRBJ2-2; tentatively, D is TRBD2 (6 bases). Looked up from germline, CDR1 is SGHRS and CDR2 is YFSETQ. This CDR3 has 15 residues. V was pared by 0 bases and J by 10 bases, with 16 bases between. CDR3 DNA sequence: TGCGCCAGCAGCTTGGGGGGACTCCCAACCCAGGAGCTGTTTTTT. Translation: CASSLGGLPTQELFF.

This chain joins TRBV7-9 and TRBJ2-1; D may correspond to TRBD1 or TRBD2 (6 bases each). This CDR3 region has 15 residues. Trimming pared 4 bases from V and 8 bases from J, leaving 18 bases between. Germline assignment: CDR1 SEHNR and CDR2 FQNEAQ (reference sequence). CDR3 sequence (DNA): TGTGCCAGCAGCTCAAAGGGGGGTGTTGGGGATGAGCAGTTCTTC. Encoded protein: CASSSKGGVGDEQFF. The full variable domain, completed using reference TRBV7-9 and TRBJ2-1, is DTGVSQNPRHKITKRGQNVTFRCDPISEHNRLYWYRQTLGQGPEFLTYFQNEAQLEKSRLLSDRFSAERPKGSFSTLEIQRTEQGDSAMYLCASSSKGGVGDEQFFGPGTRLTVL.

The J gene is TRBJ2-1, the V gene TRBV5-1; 10 bases match TRBD2. This CDR3 is built from 15 residues. V gave up 4 bases and J gave up 2 bases; unmatched junction bases: 3. Germline V gene sequence: CDR1 SGHRS, CDR2 YFSETQ. CDR3 amino acids: CASSQTSGTYNEQFF. The CDR3 DNA follows: TGCGCCAGCAGCCAAACTAGCGGGACCTACAATGAGCAGTTCTTC.

This chain joins TRBV5-4 and TRBJ1-6; D unclear. This CDR3 is 13 amino acids long. V was cut by 4 bases and J by 19 bases, with 21 bases left in between. Germline V CDR1 and CDR2: SGHNT, YYREEE (reference sequence). CDR3 residues: CASSQPGNFVWHF. The CDR3 DNA is TGTGCCAGCAGCCAGCCGGGGAATTTCGTGTGGCACTTT.

The chain uses TRBV5-8 and TRBJ2-1; 12 nucleotides agree with TRBD2. This CDR3 has 16 residues. V dropped 4 bases and J dropped 2; count of bases not matched to a gene: 4. The germline gives CDR1 SGHTS, CDR2 YDEGEE. In DNA, the CDR3 is TGTGCCAGCAGCCCCTGGACTAGCGGGACCTACAATGAGCAGTTCTTC. Translating it yields CASSPWTSGTYNEQFF.

This clone was seen a single time. V gene TRBV5-1 combines with J gene TRBJ2-2; either TRBD1 or TRBD2 may fit D (7 bases each). The V gene's germline CDR1 is SGHRS and CDR2 YFSETQ. The CDR3 loop spans 14 amino acids. The V end lost 6 bases, the J end lost 10 bases, and 19 bases lay between the germline ends. In nucleotides, the CDR3 is TGCGCCAGCACGCCAGGGGGGGTAGTTGCGGAGCTGTTTTTT. Translating it yields CASTPGGVVAELFF.

V gene TRBV23-1 combines with J gene TRBJ2-5; the D gene is possibly TRBD2 (6 bases). TRBV23-1 is assigned to the ORF class and has an uncertain function. The CDR3 is 13 residues long. With 8 bases removed from V and 3 bases from J, the gap between germline ends came to 13 bases. The CDR3 nucleotides read TGCGCCAGCCGGGTGACGGGAGAAGAGACCCAGTACTTC. It specifies CASRVTGEETQYF.

The rearrangement links TRBV11-3 to TRBJ2-3, with D perhaps TRBD2 (5 bases). Trimming left V 2 bases short and J 7 bases short, with 7 bases between. This CDR3 comprises 12 residues. The germline CDR1 and CDR2 sequences are SGHNT and YENEEA. This CDR3 reads CASSLYGNTQYF. CDR3 in DNA: TGTGCCAGCAGCTTATACGGGAATACGCAGTATTTT.

For this clone: Sequence at one end of the junction differs from germline and may be a read error. This sample includes further DNA sequences coding for the same CDR3. The chain links TRBV6-5 to TRBJ1-1, with D perhaps TRBD1 (5 bases). The germline gives CDR1 MNHEY, CDR2 SVGAGI. The CDR3 length is 15 residues. Written as DNA, the CDR3 is TGTGCCAGCAGTAACTCCGGGACGGCGTGGACTGAAGCTTTCTTT. Translated, it gives CASSNSGTAWTEAFF.

The V call is TRBV7-6, the J call TRBJ2-1; D gene unclear. The CDR3 has 13 residues. V was pared by 5 bases and J by 4 bases, with 9 bases between. Germline V lookup: CDR1 SGHVS, CDR2 FNYEAQ. CDR3 sequence (DNA): TGTGCCAGCAGCCCTCAGGTTTACAATGAGCAGTTCTTC. This gives the protein CASSPQVYNEQFF. The whole variable domain, remainder taken from reference TRBV7-6 and TRBJ2-1, is GAGVSQSPRYKVTKRGQDVALRCDPISGHVSLYWYRQALGQGPEFLTYFNYEAQQDKSGLPNDRFSAERPEGSISTLTIQRTEQRDSAMYRCASSPQVYNEQFFGPGTRLTVL.

The J gene is TRBJ2-7, the V gene TRBV6-5, with TRBD2 matching over 9 bases. Germline loops: CDR1 MNHEY, CDR2 SVGAGI. This CDR3 contains 14 residues. Germline trimming cut 5 bases from V and 4 bases from J; bases unmatched to any gene: 6. CDR3 sequence reads: CASSAAGGSYEQYF. The CDR3 coding sequence is TGTGCCAGCAGTGCAGCGGGAGGTTCATACGAGCAGTACTTC.

CDR3 protein: CASSLRRRVGTDTQYF. CDR3 nucleotides: TGTGCCAGCAGTCTACGGCGGCGGGTGGGCACAGATACGCAGTATTTT. The gene calls are TRBV28 and TRBJ2-3; D might be TRBD2 (5 bases). V was clipped by 5 bases and J by 1 base, with 16 bases between them. The CDR3 sequence is 16 residues long. CDR1 and CDR2 (germline): MDHEN, SYDVKM. Based on the CDR3 plus reference TRBV28 and TRBJ2-3, the full variable domain is DVKVTQSSRYLVKRTGEKVFLECVQDMDHENMFWYRQDPGLGLRLIYFSYDVKMKEKGDIPEGYSVSREKKERFSLILESASTNQTSMYLCASSLRRRVGTDTQYFGPGTRLTVL.

The chain carries TRBV5-1 and TRBJ2-2; D not certain. Per the germline V gene, CDR1 is SGHRS and CDR2 is YFSETQ. Deletions cut 1 base from V and 4 bases from J, with 8 bases between. CDR3 length: 14 amino acids. Here the CDR3 reads CASSLTQRTGELFF. CDR3 nucleotide sequence: TGCGCCAGCAGCTTGACGCAGCGCACCGGGGAGCTGTTTTTT.

The chain joins TRBV7-9 to TRBJ2-1; TRBD2 aligns across 7 bases. V dropped 3 bases and J dropped 0; count of bases not matched to a gene: 5. Germline CDR1 and CDR2: SEHNR and FQNEAQ (reference sequence). This CDR3 is built from 16 residues. CDR3 nucleotides: TGTGCCAGCAGCTTTAGGGGACTAAACTCCTACAATGAGCAGTTCTTC. Protein: CASSFRGLNSYNEQFF.

V usage is TRBV4-1 and J usage is TRBJ2-1; tentatively, D is TRBD1 (6 bases). V was clipped by 0 bases and J by 3 bases, with 12 bases between them. This CDR3 contains 16 residues. Per germline, CDR1 MGHRA and CDR2 YSYEKL. Written as DNA, the CDR3 is TGCGCCAGCAGCCAAGAGGGGGCAGGCATCTACAATGAGCAGTTCTTC. Its translation is CASSQEGAGIYNEQFF.

The chain is built from TRBV27 and TRBJ2-7, with D perhaps matching TRBD2 (6 bases). V lost 3 bases and J 0 bases, leaving 15 bases between the germline ends. Germline-derived CDR1 and CDR2 are MNHEY and SMNVEV (reference sequence). The CDR3 has 16 residues. DNA for the CDR3: TGTGCCAGCAGTTTTAGTGCGGGACTCGTCTCCTACGAGCAGTACTTC. Protein product: CASSFSAGLVSYEQYF.

The rearrangement uses TRBV4-1 and TRBJ2-1, with D possibly being TRBD2 (5 bases). The CDR3 is made up of 16 amino acids. Germline V gene data show CDR1 as MGHRA and CDR2 as YSYEKL. V was shortened by 0 bases and J by 4 bases, with 13 bases between the two germline ends. The CDR3 region is CASSQEQLDGYNEQFF. DNA of the CDR3: TGCGCCAGCAGCCAAGAACAACTAGATGGGTACAATGAGCAGTTCTTC.

J is TRBJ2-7 and V is TRBV9; no clear D. The V gene's germline CDR1 is SGDLS and CDR2 YYNGEE. The CDR3 consists of 14 residues. Trimming took 4 bases from V and 0 from J, leaving 11 bases between them. This CDR3 is CASSTGGVSYEQYF. The DNA for the CDR3 is TGTGCCAGCAGCACTGGTGGGGTCTCCTACGAGCAGTACTTC.

The CDR3 DNA is TGTGCCAGCAGCGCCGGGACAGGCTACTACGAGCAGTACTTC. Protein product: CASSAGTGYYEQYF. The chain has TRBV6-5 and TRBJ2-7, with 8 bases fitting TRBD1. This CDR3 has 14 residues. With 6 bases clipped from V and 3 bases from J, the junction kept 7 bases outside the gene matches. Germline assignment: CDR1 MNHEY and CDR2 SVGAGI.

The chain has TRBV6-5 and TRBJ2-7, with 8 bases matching TRBD2. This CDR3 is 14 amino acids long. The germline V gene encodes CDR1 MNHEY and CDR2 SVGAGI. V shed 2 bases and J 3 bases; nucleotides not matched to a gene: 3. The CDR3 nucleotides read TGTGCCAGCAGTTACGGGCGGGGGGACTACGAGCAGTACTTC. Translation gives CASSYGRGDYEQYF.

The chain is built from TRBV6-6 and TRBJ2-7; TRBD1 or TRBD2 may be the D gene (7 bases each). This CDR3 contains 15 residues. Germline V lookup: CDR1 MNHNY, CDR2 SVGAGI (reference sequence). The V end lost 0 bases, the J end lost 2 bases, and 11 bases lay between the germline ends. The CDR3 DNA sequence: TGTGCCAGCAGTTACTCGACAGGGACTACCTACGAGCAGTACTTC. Translation gives CASSYSTGTTYEQYF.

The chain joins TRBV9 to TRBJ2-3; D unresolved. The germline V and J ends were trimmed by 2 bases and 0 bases, with 13 bases remaining between them. The V gene's germline CDR1 is SGDLS and CDR2 YYNGEE. This CDR3 contains 16 residues. CDR3 in DNA: TGTGCCAGCAGCGTCCCCTTGGATTCTAGCACAGATACGCAGTATTTT. It is translated as CASSVPLDSSTDTQYF.

The chain joins TRBV2 to TRBJ2-7, with D perhaps TRBD2 (6 bases). The V end lost 3 bases, the J end lost 3 bases, and 9 bases lay between the germline ends. From germline, CDR1 is SNHLY and CDR2 FYNNEI. The length of the CDR3 is 13 residues. CDR3 protein: CASSDTGDYEQYF. DNA for the CDR3: TGTGCCAGCAGTGACACGGGAGACTACGAGCAGTACTTC.

The genes are TRBV6-1 and TRBJ1-6, with 7 bases that match TRBD1. The germline gives CDR1 MNHNS, CDR2 SASEGT. The V segment lost 0 bases and the J segment 2 bases; nucleotides outside the gene matches: 13. This CDR3 contains 20 residues. CDR3: CASSEAYLGTAPAYNSPLHF. CDR3 sequence (DNA): TGTGCCAGCAGTGAAGCGTACCTGGGGACAGCACCGGCCTATAATTCACCCCTCCACTTT.

Comment on this clone: Other DNA variants within this sample encode the same CDR3. V is TRBV4-1 and J is TRBJ2-7, with 11 bases identical to TRBD1. The CDR3 is 15 residues long. After removal of 4 bases from V and 4 bases from J, the junction contained 6 bases not matched to a gene. Germline V gene sequence: CDR1 MGHRA, CDR2 YSYEKL. CDR3 loop: CASSPRTGGAYEQYF. In DNA, the CDR3 is TGCGCCAGCAGCCCAAGGACAGGGGGCGCGTACGAGCAGTACTTC.